The sample holds one count of the clone carrying this T cell receptor (beta chain). Its specificity is not known. These data originate in a study of siplizumab effects on memory and regulatory T cells. Study-wide findings and caveats: Left unconfirmed was the suppressive function of proliferating Tregs from siplizumab cultures.

The CDR3 totals 16 residues. Trimming cost V 3 bases and J 4 bases; bases outside gene matches: 12. Germline CDR1 reads SGDLS; CDR2 reads YYNGEE. Every sample had 80,000 to 100,000 of its TCR templates assayed. Repertoires were generated with immunoSEQ multiplex PCR, while TCRdb's copy carries only in-frame clones and drops some. The sample contains 100,000 or so clones, 90% to 95% of which appear only once. Sequencing was carried out using non-Treg CD4+ T cells sorted from blood. The chain couples TRBV9 to TRBJ2-5, with 7 bases aligning to TRBD2. The receptor was isolated from a human donor in good health. In DNA form, the CDR3 reads TGTGCCAGCAGCGGGAGCTCGGGAGGAATCGGAGAGACCCAGTACTTC. It translates to CASSGSSGGIGETQYF.